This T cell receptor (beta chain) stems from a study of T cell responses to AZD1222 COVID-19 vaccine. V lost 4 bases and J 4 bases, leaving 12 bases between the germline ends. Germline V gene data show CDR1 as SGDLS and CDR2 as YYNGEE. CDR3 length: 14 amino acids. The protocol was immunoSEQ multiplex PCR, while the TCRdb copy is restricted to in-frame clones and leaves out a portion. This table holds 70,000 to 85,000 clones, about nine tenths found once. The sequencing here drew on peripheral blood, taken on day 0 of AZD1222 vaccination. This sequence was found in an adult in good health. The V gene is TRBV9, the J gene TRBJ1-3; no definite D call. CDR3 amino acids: CASSTDNGGNTIYF. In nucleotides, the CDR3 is TGTGCCAGCAGCACCGACAATGGGGGAAACACCATATATTTT.